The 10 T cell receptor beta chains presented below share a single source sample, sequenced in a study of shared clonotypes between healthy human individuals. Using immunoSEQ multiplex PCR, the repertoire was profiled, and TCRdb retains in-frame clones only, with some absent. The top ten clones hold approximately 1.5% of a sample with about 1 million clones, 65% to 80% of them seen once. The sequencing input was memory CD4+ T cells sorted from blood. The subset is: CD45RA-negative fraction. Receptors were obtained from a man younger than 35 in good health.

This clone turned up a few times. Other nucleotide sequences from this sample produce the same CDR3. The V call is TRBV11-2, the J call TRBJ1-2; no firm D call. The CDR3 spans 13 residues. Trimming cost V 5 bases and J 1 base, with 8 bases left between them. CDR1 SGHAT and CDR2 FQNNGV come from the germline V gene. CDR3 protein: CASSPDLNYGYTF. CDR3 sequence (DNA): TGTGCCAGCAGCCCCGATCTTAACTATGGCTACACCTTC. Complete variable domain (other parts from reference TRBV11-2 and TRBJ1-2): EAGVAQSPRYKIIEKRQSVAFWCNPISGHATLYWYQQILGQGPKLLIQFQNNGVVDDSQLPKDRFSAERLKGVDSTLKIQPAKLEDSAVYLCASSPDLNYGYTFGSGTRLTVV.

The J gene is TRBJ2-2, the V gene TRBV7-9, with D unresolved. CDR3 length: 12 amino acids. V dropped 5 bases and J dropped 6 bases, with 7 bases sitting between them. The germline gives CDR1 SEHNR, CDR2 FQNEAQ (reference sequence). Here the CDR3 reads CASSPSSGELFF. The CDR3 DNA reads TGTGCCAGCAGCCCCTCGTCCGGGGAGCTGTTTTTT.

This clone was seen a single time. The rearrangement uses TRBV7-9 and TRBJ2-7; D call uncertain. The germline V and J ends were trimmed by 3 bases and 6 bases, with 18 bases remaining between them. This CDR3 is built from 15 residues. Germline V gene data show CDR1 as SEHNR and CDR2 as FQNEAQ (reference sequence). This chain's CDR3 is CASSFESTQLGEQYF. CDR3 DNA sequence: TGTGCCAGCAGCTTTGAGAGTACACAGCTCGGCGAGCAGTACTTC.

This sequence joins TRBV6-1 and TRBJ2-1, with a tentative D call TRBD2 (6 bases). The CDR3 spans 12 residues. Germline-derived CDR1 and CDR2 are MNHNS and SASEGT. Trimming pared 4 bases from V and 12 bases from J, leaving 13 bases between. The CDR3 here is CASSVRGGGQFF. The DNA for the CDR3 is TGTGCCAGCAGTGTAAGGGGAGGAGGGCAGTTCTTC.

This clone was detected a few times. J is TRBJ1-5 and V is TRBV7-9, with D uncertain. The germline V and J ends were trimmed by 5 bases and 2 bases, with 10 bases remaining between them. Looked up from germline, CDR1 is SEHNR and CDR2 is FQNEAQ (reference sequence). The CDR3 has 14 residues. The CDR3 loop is CASSLDDGNQPQHF. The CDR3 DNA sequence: TGTGCCAGCAGCCTAGACGACGGCAATCAGCCCCAGCATTTT.

CDR3 in DNA: TGTGCCATCAGTGAGACAGGGACCATACAGGAAGCTTTCTTT. It encodes CAISETGTIQEAFF. The chain is built from TRBV10-3 and TRBJ1-1; TRBD1 might be the D (6 bases). Germline values: CDR1 ENHRY, CDR2 SYGVKD. The CDR3 totals 14 residues. V shed 2 bases and J shed 8 bases, with 15 bases lying between them.

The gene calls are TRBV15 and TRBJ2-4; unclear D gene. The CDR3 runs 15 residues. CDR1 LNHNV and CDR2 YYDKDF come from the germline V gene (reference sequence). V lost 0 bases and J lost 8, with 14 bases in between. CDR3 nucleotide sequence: TGTGCCACCAGCAGAGATCCCGACCGGCCGGACATTCAGTACTTC. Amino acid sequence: CATSRDPDRPDIQYF.

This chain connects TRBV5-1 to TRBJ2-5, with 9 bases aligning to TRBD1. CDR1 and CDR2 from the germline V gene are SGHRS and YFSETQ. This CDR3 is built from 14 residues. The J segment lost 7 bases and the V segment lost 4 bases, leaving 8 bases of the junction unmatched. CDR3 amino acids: CASSERTGARTQYF. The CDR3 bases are TGCGCCAGCAGCGAAAGGACAGGGGCGAGGACCCAGTACTTC.

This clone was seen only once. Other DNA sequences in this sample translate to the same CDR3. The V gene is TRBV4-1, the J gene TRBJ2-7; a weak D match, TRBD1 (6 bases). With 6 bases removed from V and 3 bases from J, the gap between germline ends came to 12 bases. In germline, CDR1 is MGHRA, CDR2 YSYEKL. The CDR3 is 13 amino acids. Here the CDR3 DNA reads TGCGCCAGCAGTCGTCAGGGGAGCTACGAGCAGTACTTC. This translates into CASSRQGSYEQYF.

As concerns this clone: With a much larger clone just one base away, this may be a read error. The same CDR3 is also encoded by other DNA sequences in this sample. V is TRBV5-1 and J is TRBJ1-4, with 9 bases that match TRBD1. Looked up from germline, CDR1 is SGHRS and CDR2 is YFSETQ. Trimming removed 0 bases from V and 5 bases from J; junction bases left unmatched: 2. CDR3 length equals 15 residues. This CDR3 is CASSLEGQGNEKLFF. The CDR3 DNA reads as TGCGCCAGCAGCTTGGAGGGACAGGGAAATGAAAAACTGTTTTTT.